This T cell receptor (beta chain) derives from a study of blood T cell repertoires in COVID-19 (TCRdb year 2020). Background for the entire study: The collaborator samples originated in the United States, Italy and Spain and spanned the acute and convalescent phases of COVID-19. The prospective study material was composed of cDNA or gDNA derived from T cells, B-cell-depleted T cells, or PBMCs. The dataset comprised deeply sampled blood TCRbeta repertoires from subjects exposed to, actively infected with, or recovered from COVID-19. The repertoires were released in a freely available public database intended as a resource for research on the immune response to SARS-CoV-2. The samples were drawn from the first 160 participants of the ongoing ImmuneRACE study and from 1,254 subjects provided by 6 global collaborators. The sample metadata nearly always contained a de-identified subject ID, COVID-19 status, age in years and sex. HLA class I and class II types, where available, came from metadata supplied by the sample provider rather than from assay-based typing.

What the study reported, not specific to this receptor: The amount of clinical and demographic metadata varied by source and participant and was provided uncurated.

Enrolling through a virtual design, the prospective study's participants ranged in age from roughly 18 to 95 years and lived across roughly 23 United States geographic areas. Cohort assignment in the prospective study relied on participant-reported clinical history from a screening survey and a study questionnaire. Recovered participants in ImmuneRACE Cohort 3 were defined by two consecutive negative NP/OP PCR tests, clearance by a healthcare professional, or resolution of symptoms. In the prospective study, mobile phlebotomists collected whole blood, serum and a nasopharyngeal or oropharyngeal swab from each participant. Participants in the prospective study had the option to provide additional blood draws and questionnaires over an approximately 2-month period. Blood samples from the prospective study were shipped frozen or at room temperature prior to DNA extraction. TCRbeta CDR3 regions were amplified from genomic DNA by means of the immunoSEQ Assay, a bias-controlled multiplex PCR. Per the authors' processing: The number of nucleated cells in each sample was estimated from the amplification of reference gene primers within the assay. To quantify the absolute abundance of each unique TCRbeta CDR3 rearrangement, sequence reads were collapsed and filtered. For each sample, productive Simpson clonality was calculated as the square root of Simpson's diversity index across productive rearrangements. TCRdb limited this immuneACCESS table to in-frame rearrangements with V and J called. A share of clones is missing; checked studies link under half to unresolved V genes, and the rest is unexplained. From that table come the V and J calls and clone size; the DNA was used to work out D and trimming. The sample contains a few hundred thousand clones, roughly 80% of them found a single time. The ten largest clones capture about 3% of the sample.

Measured from the cysteine to the phenylalanine, the CDR3 is 13 residues long. Of all the DNA, just the CDR3 is kept, 39 bases in frame from base 1. The V end loses 2 bases and the J end loses 3 bases, and a stretch of 8 bases separates them. CDR1 and CDR2 were assigned from the germline V gene (reference sequence) as MNHEY and SMNVEV. About this clone: Its antigen has not been determined. No much larger clonotype is one base removed from it; base qualities were not supplied.

The chain is assembled from TRBV27 and TRBJ2-7, and the D gene may be TRBD2, 5 bases matching. This TCR came from a man aged 45 to 65 who had recovered from COVID-19. Sequencing was performed on PBMCs or T cells enriched from blood (not recorded which). CDR3 region: CASSLESGYEQYF. The DNA sequence is as follows: TGTGCCAGCAGTTTAGAAAGCGGCTACGAGCAGTACTTC.